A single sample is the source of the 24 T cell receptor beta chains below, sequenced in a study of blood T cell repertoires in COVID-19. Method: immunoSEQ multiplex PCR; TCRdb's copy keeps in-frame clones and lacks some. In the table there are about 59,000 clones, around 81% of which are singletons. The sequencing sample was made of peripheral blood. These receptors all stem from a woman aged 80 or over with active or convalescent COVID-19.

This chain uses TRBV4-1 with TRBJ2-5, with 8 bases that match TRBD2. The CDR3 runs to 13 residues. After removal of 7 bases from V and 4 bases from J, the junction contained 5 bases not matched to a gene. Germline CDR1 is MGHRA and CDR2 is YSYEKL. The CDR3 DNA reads TGCGCCAGCAACCGGGGGGGCTCAGAGACCCAGTACTTC. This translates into CASNRGGSETQYF.

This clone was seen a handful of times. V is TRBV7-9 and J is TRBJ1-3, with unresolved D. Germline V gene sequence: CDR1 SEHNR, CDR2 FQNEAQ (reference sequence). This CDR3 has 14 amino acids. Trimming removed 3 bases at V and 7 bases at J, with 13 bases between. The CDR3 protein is CASSLSAAGNTIYF. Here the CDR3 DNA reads TGTGCCAGCAGCTTGTCTGCGGCGGGGAACACCATATATTTT. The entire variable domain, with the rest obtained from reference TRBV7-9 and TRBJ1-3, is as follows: DTGVSQNPRHKITKRGQNVTFRCDPISEHNRLYWYRQTLGQGPEFLTYFQNEAQLEKSRLLSDRFSAERPKGSFSTLEIQRTEQGDSAMYLCASSLSAAGNTIYFGEGSWLTVV.

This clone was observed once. The CDR3, as DNA: TGTGCCAGCAGCCGGACAGGGGACTATGGCTACACCTTC. Its translation: CASSRTGDYGYTF. The rearrangement uses TRBV7-3 and TRBJ1-2, with 9 bases fitting TRBD1. CDR3 size: 13 residues. Germline values: CDR1 SGHTA, CDR2 FQGTGA. J was trimmed by 3 bases and V by 5 bases; bases with no gene match: 1. Supplemented by reference TRBV7-3 and TRBJ1-2, the full variable domain reads GAGVSQTPSNKVTEKGKYVELRCDPISGHTALYWYRQSLGQGPEFLIYFQGTGAADDSGLPNDRFFAVRPEGSVSTLKIQRTERGDSAVYLCASSRTGDYGYTFGSGTRLTVV.

CDR3 DNA: TGTGCCAGCAGCTGGAGGGGCGGTGAAGCTTTCTTT. It is translated as CASSWRGGEAFF. The V gene is TRBV14, the J gene TRBJ1-1; TRBD1 might be the D (5 bases). This CDR3 is 12 amino acids long. V was shortened by 5 bases and J by 7 bases, with 11 bases between the two germline ends. Germline CDR1 is SGHDN and CDR2 is FVKESK.

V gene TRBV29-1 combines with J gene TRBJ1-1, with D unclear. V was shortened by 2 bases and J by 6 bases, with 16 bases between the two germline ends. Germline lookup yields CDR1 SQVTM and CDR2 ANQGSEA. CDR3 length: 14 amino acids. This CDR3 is CSVERGLFVAEAFF. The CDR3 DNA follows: TGCAGCGTTGAACGAGGTCTGTTCGTCGCTGAAGCTTTCTTT. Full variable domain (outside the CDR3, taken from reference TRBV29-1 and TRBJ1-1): SAVISQKPSRDICQRGTSLTIQCQVDSQVTMMFWYRQQPGQSLTLIATANQGSEATYESGFVIDKFPISRPNLTFSTLTVSNMSPEDSSIYLCSVERGLFVAEAFFGQGTRLTVV.

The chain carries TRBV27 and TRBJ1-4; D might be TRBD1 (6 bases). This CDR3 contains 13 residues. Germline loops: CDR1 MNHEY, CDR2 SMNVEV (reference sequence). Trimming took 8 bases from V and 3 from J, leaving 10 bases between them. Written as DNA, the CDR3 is TGTGCCAGCCGGACAGTCTCTAATGAAAAACTGTTTTTT. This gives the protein CASRTVSNEKLFF.

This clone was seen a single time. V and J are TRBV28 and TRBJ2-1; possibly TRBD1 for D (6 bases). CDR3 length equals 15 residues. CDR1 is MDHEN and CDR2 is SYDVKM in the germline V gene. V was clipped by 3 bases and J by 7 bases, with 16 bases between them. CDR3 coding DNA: TGTGCCAGCAGTTTCGTGGGGGCGCAGGTTAATGAGCAGTTCTTC. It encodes CASSFVGAQVNEQFF.

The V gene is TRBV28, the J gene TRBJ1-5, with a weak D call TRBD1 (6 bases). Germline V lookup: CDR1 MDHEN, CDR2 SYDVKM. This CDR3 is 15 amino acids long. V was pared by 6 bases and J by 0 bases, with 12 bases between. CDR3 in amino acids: CASRTQGYSNQPQHF. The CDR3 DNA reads TGTGCCAGCAGGACACAGGGCTATAGCAATCAGCCCCAGCATTTT.

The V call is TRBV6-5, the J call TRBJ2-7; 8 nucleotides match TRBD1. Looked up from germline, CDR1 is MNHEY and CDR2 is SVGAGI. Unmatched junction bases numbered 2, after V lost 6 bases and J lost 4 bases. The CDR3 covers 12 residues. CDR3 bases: TGTGCCAGCAGACGACAGGGGTACGAGCAGTACTTC. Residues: CASRRQGYEQYF.

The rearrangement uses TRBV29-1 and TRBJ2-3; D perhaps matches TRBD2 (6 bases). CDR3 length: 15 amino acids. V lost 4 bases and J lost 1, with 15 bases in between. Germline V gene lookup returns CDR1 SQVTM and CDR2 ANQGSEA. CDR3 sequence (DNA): TGCAGCGTTGTTCGGCGGGACCAGGGCACAGATACGCAGTATTTT. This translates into CSVVRRDQGTDTQYF.

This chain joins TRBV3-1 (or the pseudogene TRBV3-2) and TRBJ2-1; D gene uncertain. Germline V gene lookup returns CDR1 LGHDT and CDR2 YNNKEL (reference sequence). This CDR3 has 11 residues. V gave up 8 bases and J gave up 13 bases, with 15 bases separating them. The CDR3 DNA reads TGTGCCAGCGGAGACCAGTTGGATCAGTTCTTC. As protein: CASGDQLDQFF.

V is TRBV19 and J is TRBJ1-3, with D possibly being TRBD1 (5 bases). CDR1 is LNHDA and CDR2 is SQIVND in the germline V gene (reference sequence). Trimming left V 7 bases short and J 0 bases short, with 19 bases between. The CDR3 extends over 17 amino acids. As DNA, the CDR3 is TGTGCCAGTACCTTACTTGGGACTTCGCACTCTGGAAACACCATATATTTT. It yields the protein CASTLLGTSHSGNTIYF.

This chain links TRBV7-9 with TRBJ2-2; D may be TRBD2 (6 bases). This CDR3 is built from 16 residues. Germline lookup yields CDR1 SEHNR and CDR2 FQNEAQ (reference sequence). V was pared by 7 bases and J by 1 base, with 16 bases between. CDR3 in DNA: TGTGCCAGCACCGAAGGTGGGAGGCAGAACACCGGGGAGCTGTTTTTT. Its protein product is CASTEGGRQNTGELFF.

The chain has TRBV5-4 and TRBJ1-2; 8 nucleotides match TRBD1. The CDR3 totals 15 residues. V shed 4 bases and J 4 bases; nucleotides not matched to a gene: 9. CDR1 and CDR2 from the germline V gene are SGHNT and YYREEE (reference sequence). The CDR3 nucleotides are TGTGCCAGCAGCACCGCCACAGGGGGAAGCTATGGCTACACCTTC. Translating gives CASSTATGGSYGYTF.

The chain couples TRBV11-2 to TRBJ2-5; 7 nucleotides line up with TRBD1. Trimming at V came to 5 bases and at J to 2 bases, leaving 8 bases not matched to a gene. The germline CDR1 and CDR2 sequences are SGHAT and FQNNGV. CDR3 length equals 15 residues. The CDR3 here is CASSRQTGHQETQYF. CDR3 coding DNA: TGTGCCAGCAGCCGACAGACAGGGCATCAAGAGACCCAGTACTTC.

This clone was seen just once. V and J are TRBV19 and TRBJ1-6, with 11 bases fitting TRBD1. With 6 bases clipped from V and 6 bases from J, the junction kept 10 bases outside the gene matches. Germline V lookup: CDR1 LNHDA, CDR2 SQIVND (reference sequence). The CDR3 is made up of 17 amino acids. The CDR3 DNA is TGTGCCAGTAGACTGCCTCTCGGGACAGGGGGTAATTCACCCCTCCACTTT. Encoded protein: CASRLPLGTGGNSPLHF.

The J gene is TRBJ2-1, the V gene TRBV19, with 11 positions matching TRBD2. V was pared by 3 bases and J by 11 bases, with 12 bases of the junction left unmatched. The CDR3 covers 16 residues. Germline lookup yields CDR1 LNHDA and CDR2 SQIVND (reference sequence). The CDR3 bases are TGTGCCAGTAGTATTTCGACTAGCGGGGCGAAGATAAAGCAGTTCTTC. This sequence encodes CASSISTSGAKIKQFF.

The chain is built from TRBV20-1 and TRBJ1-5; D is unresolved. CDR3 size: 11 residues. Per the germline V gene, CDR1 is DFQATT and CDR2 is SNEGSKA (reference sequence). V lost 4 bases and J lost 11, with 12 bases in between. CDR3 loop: CSAIQDSAQHF. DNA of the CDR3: TGCAGTGCTATTCAGGACTCAGCCCAGCATTTT.

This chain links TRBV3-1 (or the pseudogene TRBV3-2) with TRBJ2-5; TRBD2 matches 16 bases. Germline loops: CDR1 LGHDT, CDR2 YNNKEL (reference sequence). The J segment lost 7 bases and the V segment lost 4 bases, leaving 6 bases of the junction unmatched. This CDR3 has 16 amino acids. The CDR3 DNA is TGTGCCAGCAGCCGATCCGGGACTAGCGGGGGGGGGACCCAGTACTTC. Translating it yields CASSRSGTSGGGTQYF.

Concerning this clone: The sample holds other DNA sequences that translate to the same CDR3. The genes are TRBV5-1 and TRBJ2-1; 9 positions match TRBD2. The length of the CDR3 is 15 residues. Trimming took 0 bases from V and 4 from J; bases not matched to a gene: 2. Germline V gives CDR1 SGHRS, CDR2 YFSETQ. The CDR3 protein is CASSLVAGAYNEQFF. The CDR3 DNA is TGCGCCAGCAGCTTGGTAGCGGGGGCGTACAATGAGCAGTTCTTC. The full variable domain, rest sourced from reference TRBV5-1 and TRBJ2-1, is KAGVTQTPRYLIKTRGQQVTLSCSPISGHRSVSWYQQTPGQGLQFLFEYFSETQRNKGNFPGRFSGRQFSNSRSEMNVSTLELGDSALYLCASSLVAGAYNEQFFGPGTRLTVL.

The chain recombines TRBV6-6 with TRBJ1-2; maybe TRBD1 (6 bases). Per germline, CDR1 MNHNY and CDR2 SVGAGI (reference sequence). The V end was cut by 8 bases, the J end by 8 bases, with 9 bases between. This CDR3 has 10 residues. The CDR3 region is CASLQGGYTF. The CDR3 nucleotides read TGTGCCAGCCTACAGGGAGGCTACACCTTC.

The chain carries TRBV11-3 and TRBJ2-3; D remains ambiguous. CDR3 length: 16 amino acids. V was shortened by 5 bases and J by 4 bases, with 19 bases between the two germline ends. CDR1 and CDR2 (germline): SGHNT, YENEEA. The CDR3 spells CASSPNAAQLPDTQYF. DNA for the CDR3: TGTGCCAGCAGCCCTAATGCCGCACAGTTGCCAGATACGCAGTATTTT.

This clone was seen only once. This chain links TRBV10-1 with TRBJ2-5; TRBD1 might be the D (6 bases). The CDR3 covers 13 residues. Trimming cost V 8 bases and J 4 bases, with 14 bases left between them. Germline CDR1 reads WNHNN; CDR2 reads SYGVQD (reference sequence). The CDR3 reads CASQAGRGETQYF. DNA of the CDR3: TGCGCCAGCCAGGCGGGCAGGGGAGAGACCCAGTACTTC.

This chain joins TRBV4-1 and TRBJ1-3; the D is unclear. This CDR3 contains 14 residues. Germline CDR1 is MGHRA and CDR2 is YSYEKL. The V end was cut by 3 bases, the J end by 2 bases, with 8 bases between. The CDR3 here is CASSQVQAGNTIYF. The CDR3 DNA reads TGCGCCAGCAGCCAGGTCCAGGCTGGAAACACCATATATTTT.